This passage covers 15 T cell receptor beta chains from one sample sequenced in a study of T cells in Graves' hyperthyroidism and ophthalmopathy. Amplified TCR beta CDR3 regions came from RNA transcripts. A set of HTBI primers served as the primers for a first-round RT-PCR of the TCR CDR3. TCRdb processed the multiplex PCR reads anew with MiXCR; each CDR3 protein has one entry. The sample contains 400,000 to 450,000 distinct CDR3 sequences, roughly 14% of which appear only once. The sample comprised blood. These receptors were collected from a man younger than 35 with Graves' ophthalmopathy.

This clonotype was picked up many times. This rearrangement joins TRBV20-1 to TRBJ2-7, with TRBD2 matching over 8 bases. V shed 1 base, J shed 2 bases, and the junction held 4 bases outside the gene matches. CDR1 DFQATT and CDR2 SNEGSKA come from the germline V gene (reference sequence). This CDR3 has 14 amino acids. The CDR3 region has the DNA TGCAGTGCTAGAGGCCCGGGAGGGGCCTACGAGCAGTACTTC. Amino acids: CSARGPGGAYEQYF.

This clonotype was observed many times. V usage is TRBV6-1 and J usage is TRBJ1-5, with 8 bases lining up with TRBD1. This CDR3 spans 15 amino acids. J lost 7 bases, V lost 5 bases, and 10 bases had no gene match. CDR1 is MNHNS and CDR2 is SASEGT in the germline V gene. The chain's CDR3 is CASSSLGQGWQPQHF. CDR3 DNA: TGTGCCAGCAGTTCTCTCGGACAGGGCTGGCAGCCCCAGCATTTT.

This clonotype showed up many times. The chain employs TRBV11-2 and TRBJ1-4, with D maybe TRBD1 (5 bases). This CDR3 contains 14 residues. Germline CDR1 is SGHAT and CDR2 is FQNNGV. Between the trimmed V and J ends, which lost 5 bases and 8 bases, there was a span of 15 bases. The CDR3 nucleotides read TGTGCCAGCAGCCCCCGGGACCACCAAGAAAAACTGTTTTTT. Translating gives CASSPRDHQEKLFF.

The chain links TRBV7-2 to TRBJ2-1; 8 positions match TRBD2. This CDR3 contains 16 residues. Unmatched junction bases numbered 4, after V lost 1 base and J lost 2 bases. CDR1 is SGHTA, CDR2 FQGNSA, per germline. CDR3 DNA sequence: TGTGCCAGCAGCTTAGTACTAGCGGTGGCCTACAATGAGCAGTTCTTC. This translates into CASSLVLAVAYNEQFF.

This clonotype was seen ten or more times. The chain links TRBV2 to TRBJ2-7; D may match TRBD1 or TRBD2 (5 bases each). This CDR3 is built from 15 residues. Germline CDR1 and CDR2: SNHLY and FYNNEI. V was pared by 5 bases and J by 2 bases, with 16 bases between. CDR3 protein: CASSQTGAWAYEQYF. In nucleotides, the CDR3 is TGTGCCAGCAGTCAAACCGGGGCCTGGGCCTACGAGCAGTACTTC.

This clonotype was counted ten times or more. In nucleotides, the CDR3 is TGCAGCGTTGAAGACTGGGGGACGGAAGCTTTCTTT. This sequence encodes CSVEDWGTEAFF. The genes are TRBV29-1 and TRBJ1-1; TRBD1 might be the D (5 bases). Germline CDR1 is SQVTM and CDR2 is ANQGSEA. Between the trimmed V and J ends, which lost 0 bases and 8 bases, there was a span of 10 bases. There are 12 residues in the CDR3. The full variable domain, with the rest looked up from reference TRBV29-1 and TRBJ1-1, is SAVISQKPSRDICQRGTSLTIQCQVDSQVTMMFWYRQQPGQSLTLIATANQGSEATYESGFVIDKFPISRPNLTFSTLTVSNMSPEDSSIYLCSVEDWGTEAFFGQGTRLTVV.

Ten or more counts support this clonotype. The chain has TRBV13 and TRBJ2-7, with TRBD1 matching over 9 bases. Per germline, CDR1 PRHDT and CDR2 FYEKMQ (reference sequence). The CDR3 runs 15 residues. V gave up 6 bases and J gave up 3 bases; unmatched junction bases: 9. CDR3 residues: CASSPPGQGNYEQYF. The DNA for the CDR3 is TGTGCCAGCAGTCCACCGGGACAGGGCAACTACGAGCAGTACTTC.

This clonotype was observed a handful of times. This chain joins TRBV14 and TRBJ1-1; the D gene is possibly TRBD1 (6 bases). V gave up 4 bases and J gave up 3 bases, with 12 bases separating them. The CDR3 is 14 amino acids. From germline, CDR1 is SGHDN and CDR2 FVKESK. This CDR3 is CASSPQGGYTEAFF. Written as DNA, the CDR3 is TGTGCCAGCAGCCCACAGGGAGGGTACACTGAAGCTTTCTTT.

This clonotype occurred many times. The chain links TRBV2 to TRBJ2-3; 7 bases map to TRBD2. The CDR3 consists of 16 residues. V dropped 1 base and J dropped 3; count of bases not matched to a gene: 7. The germline CDR1 and CDR2 sequences are SNHLY and FYNNEI. The CDR3 sequence is CASSEVRASGTDTQYF. The CDR3 DNA reads TGTGCCAGCAGTGAAGTAAGGGCTAGCGGAACAGATACGCAGTATTTT.

V gene TRBV20-1 combines with J gene TRBJ2-7; 12 bases are shared with TRBD2. V shed 1 base and J 0 bases; nucleotides not matched to a gene: 4. The CDR3 is made up of 16 amino acids. The germline V gene encodes CDR1 DFQATT and CDR2 SNEGSKA (reference sequence). CDR3 DNA sequence: TGCAGTGCTAGAGGGGTGACTAGCGGGGGCTCCTACGAGCAGTACTTC. Translated, it gives CSARGVTSGGSYEQYF.

This clonotype was seen repeatedly, ten times or more. The chain couples TRBV12-3 or TRBV12-4 to TRBJ2-1, with 10 bases that match TRBD2. The CDR3 has 15 amino acids. With V trimmed by 6 bases and J by 7 bases, 9 bases remained unmatched. The CDR3 sequence: CASSLGAGGINEQFF. CDR3 DNA: TGTGCCAGCAGCCTGGGAGCGGGAGGGATTAATGAGCAGTTCTTC.

A remark on this clonotype: A read error may explain this, as a much larger clone is one base away. The chain employs TRBV7-7 and TRBJ2-7; TRBD1 aligns across 12 bases. Germline V gene sequence: CDR1 SSHAT, CDR2 FNYEAQ (reference sequence). The CDR3 contains 15 residues. The chain's CDR3 is CASSSGTGGENEQYF. CDR3 coding DNA: TGTGCTAGCAGCTCCGGGACAGGGGGCGAGAATGAGCAGTACTTC.

The rearrangement uses TRBV5-6 and TRBJ1-5; 8 positions match TRBD1. The CDR3 has 15 residues. V shed 0 bases, J shed 4 bases, and the junction held 3 bases outside the gene matches. Germline CDR1 and CDR2: SGHDT and YYEEEE. CDR3 in DNA: TGTGCCAGCAGCTTGGGGAGACAGGGGAATCAGCCCCAGCATTTT. Amino acids: CASSLGRQGNQPQHF.

As concerns this clonotype: A much larger clone is a single base away; this may be a read error. This rearrangement joins TRBV2 to TRBJ1-2; perhaps TRBD1 as D (5 bases). The CDR3 extends over 17 amino acids. V was shortened by 4 bases and J by 4 bases, with 22 bases between the two germline ends. Germline V lookup: CDR1 SNHLY, CDR2 FYNNEI. Here the CDR3 reads CASSGGVARGGTYGYTF. CDR3 bases: TGTGCCAGCAGTGGGGGAGTAGCGCGTGGCGGGACCTATGGCTACACCTTC.

Comments on this clonotype: At one end the junction does not follow the germline gene, possibly because of a read error. CDR3: CASSLIPPGQWVYEQFF. DNA of the CDR3: TGCGCCAGCAGCTTGATTCCACCGGGACAGTGGGTTTACGAGCAGTTCTTC. The V gene is TRBV7-9, the J gene TRBJ2-1; TRBD1 aligns across 7 bases. The CDR3 consists of 17 residues. Germline V gene data show CDR1 as SEHNR and CDR2 as FQNEAQ (reference sequence).